This T cell receptor beta chain came from a study of tissue T cells after allogeneic stem cell transplantation. Whole-study results and caveats: The patient cohort was small and clinically heterogeneous, with limited sampling depth. Motif-based clustering found tissue-specific repertoire signatures shared across patients, though few clones were shared.

About this clone: The antigen remains undetermined. The genes are named according to mouse. Coverage ceases 1 residue before the CDR3 finishes, and the germline J gene fills in the end.

Sample time point: mouse harvest day 7 after allogeneic transplant. Tail vein injection delivered 10^7 T-cell-depleted bone marrow cells and 10^6 splenic CD5+ T cells. The data were produced by immunoSEQ multiplex PCR, yet TCRdb's version contains in-frame clones alone and is incomplete. The profile covers under 8,000 clones, with 40% to 55% appearing a single time and around 7% taken by the ten largest. The ends were cut back, 3 bases at V and 5 bases at J, with 6 bases in the middle. There are 12 residues in the CDR3. CDR1 and CDR2 from the germline V gene are MSHET and SYDVDS. The TCR sequence derives from a female BALB/c mouse given C57BL/6 T cells with graft-versus-host disease after an allogeneic hematopoietic cell transplant. This chain links TRBV29 with TRBJ2-4, with no clear D. Sample: gut tissue. The covered CDR3 bases are TGTGCTAGCAGTTTGGCAGTAAACACCTTGTAC. It is translated as CASSLAVNTLY. The full CDR3 is CASSLAVNTLYF.